These 24 T cell receptor beta chains share one sample of origin, sequenced in a study of cytomegalovirus exposure and HLA in healthy donors. With 60 Vbeta and 13 Jbeta primers, the PCR was carried out. Libraries were prepared by immunoSEQ multiplex PCR; TCRdb keeps only in-frame clonotypes and omits some of them. Of around 160,000 clones detected, about three quarters appear once; the ten largest clones hold about 2.9%. The sample consisted of PBMCs. The source of these receptors is a man aged 40-49 years in good health and CMV-seropositive.

The chain couples TRBV6-5 to TRBJ2-3; D is possibly TRBD2 (6 bases). The CDR3 sequence is 14 residues long. Trimming shortened V by 5 bases and J by 7 bases, and 16 bases separated the two germline ends. CDR1 is MNHEY, CDR2 SVGAGI, per germline. The CDR3 DNA reads TGTGCCAGCAGTCCCCTGCGGGAAGCTAATACGCAGTATTTT. Translated: CASSPLREANTQYF.

The chain has TRBV6-5 and TRBJ2-5, with D unresolved. V lost 6 bases to trimming and J lost 4 bases, with 15 bases between them. Per germline, CDR1 MNHEY and CDR2 SVGAGI. The CDR3 has 14 amino acids. The CDR3 spells CASRSPTGGETQYF. CDR3 DNA: TGTGCCAGCAGATCCCCCACCGGTGGAGAGACCCAGTACTTC.

J is TRBJ1-2 and V is TRBV2, with 12 bases aligning to TRBD1. The CDR3 length is 13 residues. Germline trimming cut 7 bases from V and 9 bases from J; bases unmatched to any gene: 6. CDR1 SNHLY and CDR2 FYNNEI come from the germline V gene. The CDR3 DNA reads TGTGCCAGCACCACGGGACAGGGGGCACGCTACACCTTC. Translated, it gives CASTTGQGARYTF.

The rearrangement uses TRBV7-9 and TRBJ1-2; 8 bases are a match to TRBD1. The length of the CDR3 is 15 residues. Germline assignment: CDR1 SEHNR and CDR2 FQNEAQ (reference sequence). The ends lost 3 bases at V and 4 bases at J; junction bases unmatched: 7. CDR3 protein: CASSFGQGSGYGYTF. DNA of the CDR3: TGTGCCAGCAGCTTTGGACAGGGATCTGGCTATGGCTACACCTTC.

This clone came up a few times. The chain employs TRBV6-1 and TRBJ1-2, with 9 bases lining up with TRBD1. Germline V gives CDR1 MNHNS, CDR2 SASEGT. The CDR3 has 15 amino acids. V gave up 5 bases and J gave up 2 bases; unmatched junction bases: 6. The CDR3 DNA sequence: TGTGCCAGCAGTCCTACGACAGGGGGGAACTATGGCTACACCTTC. This sequence encodes CASSPTTGGNYGYTF.

The chain joins TRBV7-3 to TRBJ2-7; no firm D call. V lost 4 bases, J lost 9 bases, and 16 bases lay in between. CDR1 SGHTA and CDR2 FQGTGA come from the germline V gene. This CDR3 region has 13 residues. Written as DNA, the CDR3 is TGTGCCAGCAGCTCAACCCCCCTCAGTTCGCAGTACTTC. Translation: CASSSTPLSSQYF.

Comments on this clone: The same CDR3 can be traced to other DNA sequences in this sample. The chain combines TRBV2 with TRBJ2-1; D is ambiguous. Germline V CDR1 and CDR2: SNHLY, FYNNEI. The germline V and J ends were trimmed by 0 bases and 14 bases, with 20 bases remaining between them. This CDR3 is built from 15 residues. The CDR3: CASSEALRTDLSKFF. The CDR3, as DNA: TGTGCCAGCAGTGAAGCGCTTCGCACAGATCTCAGTAAGTTCTTC.

This clone was counted a few times. The rearrangement uses TRBV5-5 and TRBJ1-2, with D tentatively TRBD1 (6 bases). The germline V gene encodes CDR1 SGHKS and CDR2 YYEKEE (reference sequence). The CDR3 is made up of 14 amino acids. V gave up 4 bases and J gave up 4 bases, with 14 bases separating them. The CDR3 DNA reads TGTGCCAGCAGCCAAGGAGACAGGCCCTATGGCTACACCTTC. Amino acids: CASSQGDRPYGYTF.

The chain uses TRBV7-8 and TRBJ2-1; maybe TRBD1 (6 bases). This CDR3 has 14 residues. The V gene's germline CDR1 is SGHVS and CDR2 FQNEAQ. Trimming removed 6 bases from V and 10 bases from J, with 19 bases in between. This chain's CDR3 is CASSLRTTGSEQFF. In DNA form, the CDR3 reads TGTGCCAGCAGTTTACGAACAACAGGGAGCGAGCAGTTCTTC.

The chain uses TRBV7-2 and TRBJ2-7; 14 bases fit TRBD2. In germline, CDR1 is SGHTA, CDR2 FQGNSA. J gave up 7 bases and V 5 bases, and 13 bases lay outside the gene matches. This CDR3 is built from 17 residues. The CDR3 DNA sequence: TGTGCCAGCAGCCCAAATGCTGGACTAGCGGGAGGTAAAGAGCAGTACTTC. Translated: CASSPNAGLAGGKEQYF.

A few counts support this clone. The chain recombines TRBV4-3 with TRBJ2-1, with 7 positions matching TRBD1. The junction had 5 bases not matched to a gene; V was cut back by 0 bases and J by 6 bases. This CDR3 is 15 amino acids long. Per germline, CDR1 LGHNA and CDR2 YSLEER. DNA for the CDR3: TGCGCCAGCAGCCAAGATCCCAGGGGGATCAATGAGCAGTTCTTC. Its protein product is CASSQDPRGINEQFF.

The rearrangement links TRBV5-1 to TRBJ2-3; the match to TRBD2 covers 9 bases. V trimming: 3 bases; J trimming: 5 bases; junction bases outside the gene matches: 13. The CDR3 extends over 17 amino acids. CDR1 SGHRS and CDR2 YFSETQ come from the germline V gene. The CDR3 sequence is CASSSGVGGRAIDTQYF. DNA of the CDR3: TGCGCCAGCAGCTCGGGTGTAGGCGGGAGGGCCATAGATACGCAGTATTTT.

V usage is TRBV11-2 and J usage is TRBJ1-2; D not resolved. This CDR3 is built from 13 residues. Trimming left V 1 base short and J 7 bases short, with 10 bases between. The germline gives CDR1 SGHAT, CDR2 FQNNGV. The CDR3 sequence is CASSLVPRVGYTF. The CDR3 DNA is TGTGCCAGCAGCTTAGTACCGAGGGTTGGCTACACCTTC.

This chain uses TRBV2 with TRBJ1-1; the match to TRBD1 covers 7 bases. The CDR3 is 14 residues long. The V and J ends lost 6 bases and 1 base, in that order; junction bases with no gene match: 5. Germline values: CDR1 SNHLY, CDR2 FYNNEI. CDR3 region: CASSDRAGNTEAFF. CDR3 nucleotide sequence: TGTGCCAGCAGCGACAGGGCTGGGAACACTGAAGCTTTCTTT. The full variable domain, in which reference TRBV2 and TRBJ1-1 provide the parts outside the CDR3, is EPEVTQTPSHQVTQMGQEVILRCVPISNHLYFYWYRQILGQKVEFLVSFYNNEISEKSEIFDDQFSVERPDGSNFTLKIRSTKLEDSAMYFCASSDRAGNTEAFFGQGTRLTVV.

The rearrangement uses TRBV28 and TRBJ2-5, with D uncertain. The DNA end is more similar to TRBJ2-7, so the J call may be wrong. CDR3 length equals 12 residues. Germline V gene data show CDR1 as MDHEN and CDR2 as SYDVKM. The CDR3 loop reads CASSLVATEQYF. CDR3 DNA sequence: TGTGCCAGCAGTTTGGTAGCCACCGAGCAGTACTTC.

The J gene is TRBJ2-4, the V gene TRBV7-9; 7 nucleotides line up with TRBD1. The CDR3 covers 14 residues. Germline CDR1 SEHNR, CDR2 FQNEAQ (reference sequence). V lost 5 bases to trimming and J lost 6 bases; unmatched junction nucleotides: 7. The CDR3 DNA sequence: TGTGCCAGCAGCCGGGACAGTAGTACAAACATTCAGTACTTC. Protein sequence: CASSRDSSTNIQYF.

The V and J genes are TRBV12-2 and TRBJ1-2. TRBV12-2 is marked as a pseudogene. The CDR3 consists of 13 residues. CDR3 amino acids: CASRSPTSYGYTF. The CDR3, as DNA: TGTGCAAGTCGCTCCCCTACTTCATATGGCTACACCTTC.

The rearrangement joins TRBV9 to TRBJ2-3; possibly TRBD2 for D (5 bases). The V and J ends lost 0 bases and 2 bases respectively, with 10 bases between them. The CDR3 is 15 amino acids. The germline CDR1 and CDR2 sequences are SGDLS and YYNGEE. The CDR3 reads CASSVDGLNTDTQYF. The CDR3 DNA follows: TGTGCCAGCAGCGTAGACGGACTCAACACAGATACGCAGTATTTT.

The chain joins TRBV1 to TRBJ1-1; TRBD1 is the table's D call, not checked against the DNA. TRBV1 represents a pseudogene. This CDR3 comprises 14 residues. Written as DNA, the CDR3 is TGCACCAGCAGCCCGGGACACCTGAACACTGAAGCTTTCTTT. It translates to CTSSPGHLNTEAFF.

This clone was seen a single time. The chain recombines TRBV28 with TRBJ1-4, with 7 bases matching TRBD1. V lost 6 bases to trimming and J lost 8 bases; unmatched junction nucleotides: 9. This CDR3 contains 14 residues. Germline CDR1 and CDR2: MDHEN and SYDVKM. CDR3 protein: CASSQTGLSEKLFF. The CDR3 DNA follows: TGTGCCAGCAGCCAGACAGGGTTAAGCGAAAAACTGTTTTTT.

The genes are TRBV5-1 and TRBJ2-7; TRBD2 agrees at 13 bases. This CDR3 spans 17 amino acids. V lost 3 bases, J lost 5 bases, and 11 bases stayed unmatched. The germline V gene has CDR1 SGHRS and CDR2 YFSETQ. CDR3 sequence reads: CASSSQWTSGSENEQYF. In nucleotides, the CDR3 is TGCGCCAGCAGCTCACAATGGACTAGCGGGAGTGAAAACGAGCAGTACTTC.

Worth noting for this clone: Other DNA sequences within the sample encode an identical CDR3. The V gene is TRBV28, the J gene TRBJ1-2, with TRBD1 as a possible D gene (5 bases). The germline V gene encodes CDR1 MDHEN and CDR2 SYDVKM. The CDR3 consists of 12 residues. Trimming shortened V by 6 bases and J by 4 bases, and 9 bases separated the two germline ends. Here the CDR3 DNA reads TGTGCCAGCAGCTTGGGGGGCTATGGCTACACCTTC. Its translation: CASSLGGYGYTF.

Only a few counts were recorded for this clone. The V call is TRBV7-2, the J call TRBJ2-7; 9 bases are shared with TRBD2. Germline V gene lookup returns CDR1 SGHTA and CDR2 FQGNSA. The CDR3 spans 14 residues. J gave up 6 bases and V 0 bases, and 3 bases lay outside the gene matches. Here the CDR3 DNA reads TGTGCCAGCAGCTTAGCGCCTAGCGGGACCGAGCAGTACTTC. This sequence encodes CASSLAPSGTEQYF.

In its sample, this clone was seen once. The chain carries TRBV19 and TRBJ1-1; 9 nucleotides align to TRBD1. The CDR3 spans 18 residues. J gave up 4 bases and V 5 bases, and 17 bases lay outside the gene matches. CDR1 LNHDA and CDR2 SQIVND come from the germline V gene (reference sequence). The CDR3 DNA is TGTGCCAGTAGTCCATGGTTGGGGACAGGGACAAGGGGCACTGAAGCTTTCTTT. It encodes CASSPWLGTGTRGTEAFF.